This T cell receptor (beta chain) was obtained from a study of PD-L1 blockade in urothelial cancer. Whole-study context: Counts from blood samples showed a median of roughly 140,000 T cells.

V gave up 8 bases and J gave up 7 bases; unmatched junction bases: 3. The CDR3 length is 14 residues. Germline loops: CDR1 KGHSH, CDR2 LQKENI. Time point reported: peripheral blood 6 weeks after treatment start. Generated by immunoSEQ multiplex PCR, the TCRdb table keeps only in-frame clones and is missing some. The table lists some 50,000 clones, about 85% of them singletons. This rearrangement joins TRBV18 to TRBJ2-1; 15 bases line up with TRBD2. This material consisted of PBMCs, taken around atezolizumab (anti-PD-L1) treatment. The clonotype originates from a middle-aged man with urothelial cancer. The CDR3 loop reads CASQGLAGGNEQFF. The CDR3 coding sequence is TGTGCCAGCCAAGGACTAGCGGGAGGGAATGAGCAGTTCTTC.